The 7 T cell receptor beta chains given below trace back to one sample, sequenced in a study of response to subunit inactivated influenza vaccine. MiXCR, run by TCRdb on the RT-PCR reads, gives a single entry per CDR3 protein. This table has hundreds of thousands of distinct CDR3 sequences, 21% appearing once. Source: PBMCs from blood, taken approximately 20 months after vaccination. The receptor set was obtained from a man between 50 and 75 years old who received an inactivated influenza vaccine.

This chain links TRBV13 with TRBJ2-3, with 9 bases fitting TRBD1. Germline loops: CDR1 PRHDT, CDR2 FYEKMQ (reference sequence). Trimming at V came to 7 bases and at J to 6 bases, leaving 14 bases not matched to a gene. This CDR3 is built from 16 residues. The CDR3 DNA is TGTGCCAGCAACCGACGTCCGGGACAGGGCTTTGATACGCAGTATTTT. This gives the protein CASNRRPGQGFDTQYF.

This clonotype showed up just a few times. V is TRBV7-2 and J is TRBJ1-3; D perhaps matches TRBD1 (5 bases). The ends were cut back, 4 bases at V and 4 bases at J, with 8 bases in the middle. This CDR3 has 13 residues. Germline loops: CDR1 SGHTA, CDR2 FQGNSA. CDR3 sequence (DNA): TGTGCCAGCAGCTCAGGGAGAGGAAACACCATATATTTT. Protein: CASSSGRGNTIYF.

This clonotype came up a few times. The genes are TRBV6-1 and TRBJ1-1, with TRBD1 identical over 9 bases. J lost 5 bases, V lost 2 bases, and 6 bases had no gene match. CDR3 length equals 15 residues. CDR1 is MNHNS and CDR2 is SASEGT in the germline V gene. CDR3 nucleotides: TGTGCCAGCAGTGAACATGGACAGGGGTTGACTGAAGCTTTCTTT. Amino acid sequence: CASSEHGQGLTEAFF.

This clonotype was counted many times. The J gene is TRBJ1-2, the V gene TRBV12-3 or TRBV12-4, with D unresolved. Trimming shortened V by 3 bases and J by 0 bases, and 5 bases separated the two germline ends. The CDR3 consists of 13 residues. The CDR3 nucleotides read TGTGCCAGCAGTTTTAAAGCTAACTATGGCTACACCTTC. Its protein product is CASSFKANYGYTF.

This clonotype was seen at least ten times. The rearrangement joins TRBV29-1 to TRBJ1-5; 9 bases are shared with TRBD1. CDR1 and CDR2 from the germline V gene are SQVTM and ANQGSEA. V lost 0 bases to trimming and J lost 5 bases; unmatched junction nucleotides: 5. The CDR3 has 15 residues. CDR3 in amino acids: CSVEEGTGSDQPQHF. The CDR3 DNA sequence: TGCAGCGTTGAAGAAGGGACAGGGTCAGATCAGCCCCAGCATTTT.

The rearrangement joins TRBV2 to TRBJ1-2; maybe TRBD1 (6 bases). This CDR3 has 15 residues. V dropped 0 bases and J dropped 6 bases, with 14 bases sitting between them. The germline V gene encodes CDR1 SNHLY and CDR2 FYNNEI. The CDR3 sequence: CASSEAGADVHGYTF. In nucleotides, the CDR3 is TGTGCCAGCAGTGAAGCGGGGGCAGACGTCCATGGCTACACCTTC.

This clonotype was seen a handful of times. This rearrangement joins TRBV9 to TRBJ2-3; D not certain. CDR1 is SGDLS and CDR2 is YYNGEE in the germline V gene. With 1 base removed from V and 6 bases from J, the gap between germline ends came to 6 bases. The CDR3 has 12 amino acids. CDR3 protein: CASSVSLDTQYF. The CDR3 DNA follows: TGTGCCAGCAGCGTATCTCTGGATACGCAGTATTTT.